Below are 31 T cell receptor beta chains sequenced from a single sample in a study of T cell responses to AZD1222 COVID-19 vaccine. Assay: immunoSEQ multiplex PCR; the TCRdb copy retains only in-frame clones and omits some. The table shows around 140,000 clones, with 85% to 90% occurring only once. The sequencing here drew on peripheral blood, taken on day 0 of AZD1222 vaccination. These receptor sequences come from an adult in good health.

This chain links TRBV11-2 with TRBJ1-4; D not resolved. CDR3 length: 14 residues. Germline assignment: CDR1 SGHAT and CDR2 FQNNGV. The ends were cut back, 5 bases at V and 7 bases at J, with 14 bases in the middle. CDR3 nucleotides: TGTGCCAGCAGCGTGCGCAGGATGGGTGAAAAACTGTTTTTT. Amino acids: CASSVRRMGEKLFF.

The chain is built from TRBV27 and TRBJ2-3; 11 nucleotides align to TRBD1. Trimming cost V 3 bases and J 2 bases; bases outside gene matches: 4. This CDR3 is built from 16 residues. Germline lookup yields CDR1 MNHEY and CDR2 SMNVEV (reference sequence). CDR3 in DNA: TGTGCCAGCAGTTTGGGACAGGGGGGTACCACAGATACGCAGTATTTT. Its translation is CASSLGQGGTTDTQYF.

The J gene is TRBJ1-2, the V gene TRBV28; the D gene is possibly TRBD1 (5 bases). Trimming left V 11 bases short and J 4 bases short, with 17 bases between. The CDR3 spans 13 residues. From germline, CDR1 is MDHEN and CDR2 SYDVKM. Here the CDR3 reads CASGGGEGYGYTF. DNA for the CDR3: TGTGCCTCAGGCGGGGGAGAGGGCTATGGCTACACCTTC.

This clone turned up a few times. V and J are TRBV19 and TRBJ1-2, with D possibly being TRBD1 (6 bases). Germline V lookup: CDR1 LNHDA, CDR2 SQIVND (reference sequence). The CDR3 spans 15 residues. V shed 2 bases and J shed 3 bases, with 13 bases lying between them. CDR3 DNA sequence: TGTGCCAGTAGTATATCAGGGGCGTTGGACTATGGCTACACCTTC. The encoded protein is CASSISGALDYGYTF.

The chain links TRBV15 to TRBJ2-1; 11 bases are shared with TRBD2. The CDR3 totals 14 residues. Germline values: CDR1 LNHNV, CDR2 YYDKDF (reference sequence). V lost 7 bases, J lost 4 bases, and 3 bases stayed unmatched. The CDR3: CATTTSGTYNEQFF. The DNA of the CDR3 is TGTGCCACCACGACTAGCGGGACGTACAATGAGCAGTTCTTC.

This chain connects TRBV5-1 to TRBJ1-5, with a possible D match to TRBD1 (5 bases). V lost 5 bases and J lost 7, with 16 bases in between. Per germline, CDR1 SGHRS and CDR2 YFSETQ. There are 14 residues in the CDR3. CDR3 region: CASSSQGGEQPQHF. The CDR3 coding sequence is TGCGCCAGCAGTTCCCAGGGTGGCGAACAGCCCCAGCATTTT.

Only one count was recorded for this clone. The CDR3 coding sequence is TGTGCCAGCAGAAGGGGACAGATCTACGAGCAGTACTTC. It translates to CASRRGQIYEQYF. This chain uses TRBV28 with TRBJ2-7; 7 nucleotides match TRBD1. The CDR3 totals 13 residues. The germline V gene has CDR1 MDHEN and CDR2 SYDVKM. V shed 6 bases and J 3 bases; nucleotides not matched to a gene: 5.

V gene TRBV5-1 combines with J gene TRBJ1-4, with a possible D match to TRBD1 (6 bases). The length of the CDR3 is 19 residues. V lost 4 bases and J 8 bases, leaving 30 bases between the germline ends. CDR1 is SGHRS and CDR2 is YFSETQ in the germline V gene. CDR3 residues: CASSPQGSLSGTLDEKLFF. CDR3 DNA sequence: TGCGCCAGCAGCCCCCAAGGAAGCCTGTCCGGGACATTGGACGAAAAACTGTTTTTT.

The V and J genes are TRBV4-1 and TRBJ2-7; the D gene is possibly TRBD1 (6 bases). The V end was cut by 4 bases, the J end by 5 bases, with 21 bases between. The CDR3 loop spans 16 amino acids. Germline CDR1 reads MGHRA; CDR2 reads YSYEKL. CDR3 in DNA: TGCGCCAGCAGCCCCCCCGGGGCCTCCAGGGGCCACGAGCAGTACTTC. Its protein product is CASSPPGASRGHEQYF.

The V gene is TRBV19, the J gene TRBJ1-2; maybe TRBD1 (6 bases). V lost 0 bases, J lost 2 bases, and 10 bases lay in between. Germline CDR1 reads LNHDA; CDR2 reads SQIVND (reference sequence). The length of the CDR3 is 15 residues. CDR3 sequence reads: CASSIEATGNYGYTF. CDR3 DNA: TGTGCCAGTAGTATAGAGGCGACAGGAAACTATGGCTACACCTTC. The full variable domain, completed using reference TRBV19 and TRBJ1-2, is DGGITQSPKYLFRKEGQNVTLSCEQNLNHDAMYWYRQDPGQGLRLIYYSQIVNDFQKGDIAEGYSVSREKKESFPLTVTSAQKNPTAFYLCASSIEATGNYGYTFGSGTRLTVV.

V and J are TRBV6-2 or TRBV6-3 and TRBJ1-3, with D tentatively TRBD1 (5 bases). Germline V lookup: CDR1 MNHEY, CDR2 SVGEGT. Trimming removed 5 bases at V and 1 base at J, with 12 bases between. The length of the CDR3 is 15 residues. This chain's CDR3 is CASSRDFLSGNTIYF. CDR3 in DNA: TGTGCCAGCAGTCGGGACTTTCTGTCTGGAAACACCATATATTTT.

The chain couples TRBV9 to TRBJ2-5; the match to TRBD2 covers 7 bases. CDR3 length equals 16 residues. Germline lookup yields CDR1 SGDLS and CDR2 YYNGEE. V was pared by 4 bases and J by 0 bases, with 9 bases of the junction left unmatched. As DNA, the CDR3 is TGTGCCAGCAGCCGTAGCGGGTCATGGTACCAAGAGACCCAGTACTTC. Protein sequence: CASSRSGSWYQETQYF.

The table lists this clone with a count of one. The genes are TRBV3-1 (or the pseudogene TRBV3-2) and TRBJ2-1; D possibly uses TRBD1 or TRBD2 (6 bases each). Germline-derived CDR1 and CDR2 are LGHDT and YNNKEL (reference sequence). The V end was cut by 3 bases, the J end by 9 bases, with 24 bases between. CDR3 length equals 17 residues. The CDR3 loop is CASSHQPKGEGAGEQFF. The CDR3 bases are TGTGCCAGCAGCCACCAACCAAAGGGGGAAGGAGCGGGTGAGCAGTTCTTC.

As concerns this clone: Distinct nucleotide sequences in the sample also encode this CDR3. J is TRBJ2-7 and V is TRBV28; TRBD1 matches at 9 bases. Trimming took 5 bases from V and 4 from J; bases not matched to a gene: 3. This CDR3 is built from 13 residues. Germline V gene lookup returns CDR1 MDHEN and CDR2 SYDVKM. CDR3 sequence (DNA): TGTGCCAGCAGTCCGGGACAGGGATACGAGCAGTACTTC. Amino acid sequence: CASSPGQGYEQYF.

CDR3 bases: TGTGCCAGCAGGGGTACAGGGTCTGTCCTGACTTTC. This encodes CASRGTGSVLTF. This chain uses TRBV2 with TRBJ2-6; TRBD1 is a possible D gene (6 bases). The length of the CDR3 is 12 residues. From germline, CDR1 is SNHLY and CDR2 FYNNEI. V was clipped by 6 bases and J by 13 bases, with 13 bases between them.

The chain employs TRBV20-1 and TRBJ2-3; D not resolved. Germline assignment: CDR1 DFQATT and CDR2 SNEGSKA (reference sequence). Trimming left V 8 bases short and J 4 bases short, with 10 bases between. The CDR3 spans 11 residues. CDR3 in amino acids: CSMSGSDTQYF. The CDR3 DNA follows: TGCAGTATGTCTGGTTCAGATACGCAGTATTTT.

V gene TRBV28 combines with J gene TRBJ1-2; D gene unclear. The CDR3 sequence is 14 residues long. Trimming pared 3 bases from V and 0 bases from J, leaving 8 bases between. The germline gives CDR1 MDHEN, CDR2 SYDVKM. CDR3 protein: CASSLLPTNYGYTF. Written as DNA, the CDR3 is TGTGCCAGCAGTTTGCTACCAACTAACTATGGCTACACCTTC.

The CDR3, as DNA: TGTGCCAGCAGTTACTCGATTTATAGATTGGAGACCCAGTACTTC. Protein product: CASSYSIYRLETQYF. The gene calls are TRBV6-5 and TRBJ2-5; D ambiguous. Trimming shortened V by 0 bases and J by 5 bases, and 13 bases separated the two germline ends. CDR3 length equals 15 residues. Germline values: CDR1 MNHEY, CDR2 SVGAGI.

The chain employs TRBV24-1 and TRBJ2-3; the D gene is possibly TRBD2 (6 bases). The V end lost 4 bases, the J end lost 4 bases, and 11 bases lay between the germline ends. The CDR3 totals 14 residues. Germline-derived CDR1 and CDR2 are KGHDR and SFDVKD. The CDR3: CATSDLRGADTQYF. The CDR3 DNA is TGTGCCACCAGTGACTTGCGGGGAGCAGATACGCAGTATTTT.

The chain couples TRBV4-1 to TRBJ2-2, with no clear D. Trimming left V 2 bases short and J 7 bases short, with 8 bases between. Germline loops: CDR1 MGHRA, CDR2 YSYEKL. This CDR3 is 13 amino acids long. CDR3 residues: CASSQLGFGELFF. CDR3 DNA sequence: TGCGCCAGCAGCCAACTAGGATTCGGGGAGCTGTTTTTT.

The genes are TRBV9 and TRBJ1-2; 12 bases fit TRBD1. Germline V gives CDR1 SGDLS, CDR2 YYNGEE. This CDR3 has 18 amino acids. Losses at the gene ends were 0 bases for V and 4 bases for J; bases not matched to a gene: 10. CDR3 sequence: CASSVDLGQGAGGYGYTF. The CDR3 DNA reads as TGTGCCAGCAGCGTAGACCTGGGACAGGGGGCAGGTGGCTATGGCTACACCTTC.

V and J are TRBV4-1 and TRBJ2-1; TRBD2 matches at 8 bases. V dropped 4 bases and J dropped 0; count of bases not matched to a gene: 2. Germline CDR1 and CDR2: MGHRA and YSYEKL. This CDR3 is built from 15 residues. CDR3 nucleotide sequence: TGCGCCAGCAGCCCGAGCGGGGGCTCCTACAATGAGCAGTTCTTC. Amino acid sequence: CASSPSGGSYNEQFF.

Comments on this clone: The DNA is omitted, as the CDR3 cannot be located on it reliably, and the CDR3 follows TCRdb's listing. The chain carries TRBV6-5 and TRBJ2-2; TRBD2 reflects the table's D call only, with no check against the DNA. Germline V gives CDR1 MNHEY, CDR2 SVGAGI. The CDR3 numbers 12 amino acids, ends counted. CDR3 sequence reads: CASSSSSGELFF.

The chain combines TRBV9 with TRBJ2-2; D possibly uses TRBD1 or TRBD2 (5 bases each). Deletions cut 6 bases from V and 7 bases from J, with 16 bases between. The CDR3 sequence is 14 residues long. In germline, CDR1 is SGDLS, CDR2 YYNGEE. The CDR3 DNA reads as TGTGCCAGCATCCTAAGAGGGGCGGGCGGGGAGCTGTTTTTT. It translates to CASILRGAGGELFF.

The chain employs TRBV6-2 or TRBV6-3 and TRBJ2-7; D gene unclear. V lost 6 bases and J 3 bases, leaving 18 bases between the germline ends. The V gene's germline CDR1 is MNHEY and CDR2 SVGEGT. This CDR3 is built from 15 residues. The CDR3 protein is CASRPNSDLFYEQYF. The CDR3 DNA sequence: TGTGCCAGCAGACCTAATTCCGACCTCTTCTACGAGCAGTACTTC.

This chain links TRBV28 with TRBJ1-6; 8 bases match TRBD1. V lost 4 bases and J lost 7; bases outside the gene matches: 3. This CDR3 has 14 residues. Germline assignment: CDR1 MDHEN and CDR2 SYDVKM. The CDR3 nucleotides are TGTGCCAGCAGTTCGACAGGGGAGAATTCACCCCTCCACTTT. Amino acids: CASSSTGENSPLHF. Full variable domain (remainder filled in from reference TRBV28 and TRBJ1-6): DVKVTQSSRYLVKRTGEKVFLECVQDMDHENMFWYRQDPGLGLRLIYFSYDVKMKEKGDIPEGYSVSREKKERFSLILESASTNQTSMYLCASSSTGENSPLHFGNGTRLTVT.

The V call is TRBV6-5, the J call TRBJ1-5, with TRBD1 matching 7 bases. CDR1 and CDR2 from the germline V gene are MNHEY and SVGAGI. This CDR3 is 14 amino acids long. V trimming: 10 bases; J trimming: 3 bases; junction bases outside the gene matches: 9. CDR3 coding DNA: TGTGCCATCTTATCGGGGACAGTCAATCAGCCCCAGCATTTT. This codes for CAILSGTVNQPQHF.

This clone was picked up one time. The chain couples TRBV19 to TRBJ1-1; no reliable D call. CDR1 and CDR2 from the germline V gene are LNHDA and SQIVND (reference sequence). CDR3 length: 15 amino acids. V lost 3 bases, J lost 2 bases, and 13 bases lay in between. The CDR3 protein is CASSMAAALNTEAFF. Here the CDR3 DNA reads TGTGCCAGTAGTATGGCCGCAGCCCTCAACACTGAAGCTTTCTTT.

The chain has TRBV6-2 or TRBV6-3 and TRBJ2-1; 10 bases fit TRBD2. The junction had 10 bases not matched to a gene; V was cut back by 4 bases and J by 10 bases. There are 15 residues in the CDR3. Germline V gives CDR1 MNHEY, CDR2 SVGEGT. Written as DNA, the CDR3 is TGTGCCAGCAGTTTCCTTAGCGGGGGGCCGGGCGAGCAGTTCTTC. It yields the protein CASSFLSGGPGEQFF.

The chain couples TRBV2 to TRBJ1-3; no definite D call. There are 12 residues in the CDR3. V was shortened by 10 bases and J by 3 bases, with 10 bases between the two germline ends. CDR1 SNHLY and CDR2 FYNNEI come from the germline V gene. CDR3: CATMGYGNTIYF. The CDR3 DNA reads TGTGCCACCATGGGTTATGGAAACACCATATATTTT.

CDR3 nucleotides: TGTGCCAGCAGCTTAGCCGGGACAGAGCAAGAGACCCAGTACTTC. This gives the protein CASSLAGTEQETQYF. The J gene is TRBJ2-5, the V gene TRBV7-9; TRBD1 matches at 7 bases. There are 15 residues in the CDR3. The germline V gene has CDR1 SEHNR and CDR2 FQNEAQ (reference sequence). Trimming cost V 0 bases and J 2 bases; bases outside gene matches: 3.